What follows are 30 T cell receptor beta chains derived from one specimen sequenced in a study of radiotherapy plus CTLA-4 blockade in lung cancer. The method was immunoSEQ multiplex PCR; TCRdb's version includes in-frame clones alone and lacks a portion of them. The sample includes about 78,000 clones, roughly 86% seen only once; the top ten take around 0.85%. The specimen was peripheral blood, collected from a patient treated with radiotherapy plus ipilimumab. The receptor source for this set is a human donor with non-small cell lung cancer who had stable disease on radiotherapy plus ipilimumab.

This sequence joins TRBV5-4 and TRBJ2-3, with 7 nucleotides matching TRBD1. This CDR3 has 17 residues. Germline V gene lookup returns CDR1 SGHNT and CDR2 YYREEE (reference sequence). The V segment lost 4 bases and the J segment 1 base; nucleotides outside the gene matches: 12. The CDR3: CASSLVGQAKGTDTQYF. For the CDR3, the DNA is TGTGCCAGCAGCCTAGTCGGACAGGCCAAAGGCACAGATACGCAGTATTTT.

Only a few counts were recorded for this clone. J is TRBJ2-7 and V is TRBV6-6; TRBD1 agrees at 11 bases. V dropped 2 bases and J dropped 4; count of bases not matched to a gene: 4. This CDR3 region has 15 residues. The germline V gene has CDR1 MNHNY and CDR2 SVGAGI (reference sequence). CDR3 nucleotides: TGTGCCAGCAGTTACACCGGGACAGGGGGTTACGAGCAGTACTTC. The encoded protein is CASSYTGTGGYEQYF.

V gene TRBV6-1 combines with J gene TRBJ2-3; weak D call: TRBD2 (6 bases). Trimming took 7 bases from V and 0 from J, leaving 11 bases between them. This CDR3 spans 14 amino acids. In germline, CDR1 is MNHNS, CDR2 SASEGT. CDR3 in amino acids: CASKEGGSTDTQYF. The CDR3 DNA reads as TGTGCCAGCAAGGAGGGAGGAAGCACAGATACGCAGTATTTT.

The chain recombines TRBV5-4 with TRBJ2-5; D could derive from TRBD1 or TRBD2 (7 bases each). CDR1 is SGHNT and CDR2 is YYREEE in the germline V gene (reference sequence). V was cut by 4 bases and J by 2 bases, with 21 bases left in between. The CDR3 consists of 17 residues. CDR3 DNA sequence: TGTGCCAGCAGCCCCCGGGTTTGGCAGGGGGGGCAAGAGACCCAGTACTTC. This encodes CASSPRVWQGGQETQYF.

Regarding this clone: At one end, the junction sequence differs from germline, possibly due to a read error. The rearrangement joins TRBV5-6 to TRBJ2-7; 8 bases fit TRBD1. CDR1 is SGHDT, CDR2 YYEEEE, per germline. The CDR3 length is 13 residues. CDR3 in DNA: TGTGCCAGCAGCTTCCGGGACAGGTCCCTCCCGGACTTC. Its translation: CASSFRDRSLPDF.

V is TRBV6-6 and J is TRBJ1-1; possible D gene TRBD1, 6 bases. The CDR3 totals 14 residues. CDR1 is MNHNY and CDR2 is SVGAGI in the germline V gene (reference sequence). The V and J ends lost 0 bases and 5 bases respectively, with 10 bases between them. CDR3 protein: CASSYSSGTTEAFF. For the CDR3, the DNA is TGTGCCAGCAGTTACTCGAGTGGGACAACTGAAGCTTTCTTT.

This clone has only a few counts. V usage is TRBV6-1 and J usage is TRBJ1-1; no definite D call. There are 11 residues in the CDR3. V lost 6 bases and J 11 bases, leaving 13 bases between the germline ends. CDR1 and CDR2 (germline): MNHNS, SASEGT. CDR3 in amino acids: CASRHPVGAFF. CDR3 in DNA: TGTGCCAGCAGACACCCCGTTGGGGCTTTCTTT.

This clone was seen a handful of times. V usage is TRBV30 and J usage is TRBJ1-1; D is uncertain. This CDR3 comprises 13 residues. Germline V gene data show CDR1 as GTSNPN and CDR2 as SVGIG (reference sequence). Trimming shortened V by 4 bases and J by 1 base, and 10 bases separated the two germline ends. CDR3 protein: CAWIPAGNTEAFF. The CDR3 DNA is TGTGCCTGGATCCCGGCGGGGAACACTGAAGCTTTCTTT. The full variable domain, with the rest looked up from reference TRBV30 and TRBJ1-1, is SQTIHQWPATLVQPVGSPLSLECTVEGTSNPNLYWYRQAAGRGLQLLFYSVGIGQISSEVPQNLSASRPQDRQFILSSKKLLLSDSGFYLCAWIPAGNTEAFFGQGTRLTVV.

The rearrangement links TRBV6-1 to TRBJ1-5; 7 nucleotides match TRBD1. This CDR3 spans 15 amino acids. The trim removed 6 bases at V and 0 bases at J, leaving 5 bases unmatched. Germline CDR1 reads MNHNS; CDR2 reads SASEGT. The chain's CDR3 is CASRTGSYSNQPQHF. Here the CDR3 DNA reads TGTGCCAGCAGGACAGGGAGTTATAGCAATCAGCCCCAGCATTTT.

The V and J genes are TRBV5-1 and TRBJ2-7, with 8 bases matching TRBD1. Germline loops: CDR1 SGHRS, CDR2 YFSETQ. V dropped 2 bases and J dropped 4; count of bases not matched to a gene: 2. The length of the CDR3 is 13 residues. The CDR3 nucleotides read TGCGCCAGCAGCTTACAGGGGGGATACGAGCAGTACTTC. The encoded protein is CASSLQGGYEQYF.

The V gene is TRBV19, the J gene TRBJ1-5; 8 bases fit TRBD1. V lost 3 bases, J lost 2 bases, and 6 bases stayed unmatched. The V gene's germline CDR1 is LNHDA and CDR2 SQIVND (reference sequence). CDR3 size: 16 residues. DNA of the CDR3: TGTGCCAGTAGTATTATGGAGACAGGGGGCAATCAGCCCCAGCATTTT. It is translated as CASSIMETGGNQPQHF.

The V and J genes are TRBV5-1 and TRBJ2-7; D may be TRBD2 (5 bases). The length of the CDR3 is 15 residues. CDR1 and CDR2 from the germline V gene are SGHRS and YFSETQ. V was pared by 1 base and J by 3 bases, with 14 bases between. The CDR3: CASSLSPFEGYEQYF. CDR3 in DNA: TGCGCCAGCAGCTTGTCGCCTTTTGAGGGCTACGAGCAGTACTTC.

The genes are TRBV7-6 and TRBJ2-1; 10 bases agree with TRBD1. The CDR3 contains 17 residues. Germline CDR1 SGHVS, CDR2 FNYEAQ. V gave up 1 base and J gave up 8 bases; unmatched junction bases: 11. In nucleotides, the CDR3 is TGTGCCAGCAGCTTAGATGTTGGAGGGACAGGGGTCGATGAGCAGTTCTTC. Translating it yields CASSLDVGGTGVDEQFF. Variable domain in full (rest from reference TRBV7-6 and TRBJ2-1): GAGVSQSPRYKVTKRGQDVALRCDPISGHVSLYWYRQALGQGPEFLTYFNYEAQQDKSGLPNDRFSAERPEGSISTLTIQRTEQRDSAMYRCASSLDVGGTGVDEQFFGPGTRLTVL.

This clone has just one count. The genes are TRBV2 and TRBJ1-5; D not resolved. From germline, CDR1 is SNHLY and CDR2 FYNNEI. Trimming removed 10 bases at V and 0 bases at J, with 10 bases between. The CDR3 has 13 amino acids. The CDR3 loop reads CATRDYSNQPQHF. The CDR3 DNA follows: TGTGCCACCCGGGATTATAGCAATCAGCCCCAGCATTTT.

The gene calls are TRBV7-9 and TRBJ1-5; unclear D gene. Looked up from germline, CDR1 is SEHNR and CDR2 is FQNEAQ (reference sequence). The CDR3 runs to 14 residues. V was pared by 1 base and J by 4 bases, with 8 bases between. The CDR3 sequence is CASSLGSGNQPQHF. CDR3 coding DNA: TGTGCCAGCAGCTTAGGATCCGGTAATCAGCCCCAGCATTTT.

The gene calls are TRBV9 and TRBJ1-2; D uncertain. This CDR3 is 15 amino acids long. With 3 bases removed from V and 8 bases from J, the gap between germline ends came to 20 bases. CDR1 is SGDLS, CDR2 YYNGEE, per germline. CDR3 sequence (DNA): TGTGCCAGCAGCGGTAGCAGAACCCTAGAGGACGGCTACACCTTC. The encoded protein is CASSGSRTLEDGYTF.

V is TRBV10-2 and J is TRBJ2-7; the D gene could be TRBD1 or TRBD2 (5 bases each). The V end was cut by 5 bases, the J end by 6 bases, with 8 bases between. CDR1 and CDR2 from the germline V gene are WSHSY and SAAADI. The CDR3 has 11 amino acids. The CDR3 DNA reads as TGCGCCAGCAGTCGGGACGTCGAGCAGTACTTC. Translating gives CASSRDVEQYF.

A single count supports this clone. The V gene is TRBV28, the J gene TRBJ1-5, with D unclear. Trimming pared 6 bases from V and 6 bases from J, leaving 12 bases between. This CDR3 has 13 residues. The germline V gene encodes CDR1 MDHEN and CDR2 SYDVKM. CDR3: CASSPADGQPQHF. The DNA of the CDR3 is TGTGCCAGCAGCCCAGCGGACGGTCAGCCCCAGCATTTT.

The rearrangement links TRBV29-1 to TRBJ2-7; TRBD1 agrees at 8 bases. The CDR3 has 15 residues. The V segment lost 5 bases and the J segment 2 bases; nucleotides outside the gene matches: 11. Looked up from germline, CDR1 is SQVTM and CDR2 is ANQGSEA. The CDR3 reads CSVLPIGQGAYEQYF. The CDR3 DNA follows: TGCAGCGTTCTCCCCATCGGACAGGGAGCCTACGAGCAGTACTTC.

The chain employs TRBV5-1 and TRBJ1-2; 9 bases fit TRBD1. Germline lookup yields CDR1 SGHRS and CDR2 YFSETQ. After removal of 0 bases from V and 5 bases from J, the junction contained 8 bases not matched to a gene. This CDR3 is built from 16 residues. CDR3 protein: CASSLDSTGGRYGYTF. In nucleotides, the CDR3 is TGCGCCAGCAGCTTGGATTCGACAGGGGGGCGATATGGCTACACCTTC.

The chain is built from TRBV6-1 and TRBJ2-5; perhaps D is TRBD1 or TRBD2 (5 bases each). This CDR3 spans 13 amino acids. Trimming took off 10 bases at V and 5 bases at J, with 17 bases between the two ends. The germline CDR1 and CDR2 sequences are MNHNS and SASEGT. CDR3 sequence: CATARGQWETQYF. As DNA, the CDR3 is TGTGCCACCGCACGGGGCCAGTGGGAGACCCAGTACTTC.

This sequence joins TRBV4-1 and TRBJ1-3; D call uncertain. The CDR3 is made up of 16 amino acids. Germline-derived CDR1 and CDR2 are MGHRA and YSYEKL. The germline V and J ends were trimmed by 2 bases and 0 bases, with 11 bases remaining between them. In DNA form, the CDR3 reads TGCGCCAGCAGCCAACCCCTGGACGGCTCTGGAAACACCATATATTTT. Translation gives CASSQPLDGSGNTIYF.

The gene calls are TRBV11-2 and TRBJ1-2; 7 positions agree with TRBD1. The CDR3 length is 13 residues. Germline V lookup: CDR1 SGHAT, CDR2 FQNNGV. V gave up 4 bases and J gave up 8 bases; unmatched junction bases: 7. CDR3 DNA: TGTGCCAGCAGCTCTATCAGACAGGGCGGCTACACCTTC. Its translation is CASSSIRQGGYTF.

The CDR3 protein is CASSQDLGRPSTDTQYF. Here the CDR3 DNA reads TGTGCCAGCAGCCAAGATTTAGGGCGTCCTAGCACAGATACGCAGTATTTT. This chain uses TRBV14 with TRBJ2-3; no clear D gene. Germline-derived CDR1 and CDR2 are SGHDN and FVKESK. Trimming stripped 0 bases from V and 0 bases from J, with 13 bases between. The CDR3 totals 17 residues.

This clone occurred once. V and J are TRBV10-2 and TRBJ1-6; D is unclear. Trimming cost V 11 bases and J 0 bases, with 8 bases left between them. Germline-derived CDR1 and CDR2 are WSHSY and SAAADI. The CDR3 extends over 13 amino acids. CDR3 in DNA: TGCGCCGCCACGAGCTCCTATAATTCACCCCTCCACTTT. It is translated as CAATSSYNSPLHF.

The V gene is TRBV7-2, the J gene TRBJ2-7, with D perhaps assigned TRBD1 or TRBD2 (6 bases each). The length of the CDR3 is 16 residues. V was pared by 4 bases and J by 3 bases, with 19 bases between. The V gene's germline CDR1 is SGHTA and CDR2 FQGNSA. CDR3 protein: CASSSQRGGGGYEQYF. The CDR3 nucleotides are TGTGCCAGCAGCTCCCAGAGGGGAGGAGGGGGCTACGAGCAGTACTTC.

The chain is built from TRBV5-4 and TRBJ1-5, with 8 nucleotides matching TRBD1. V lost 4 bases, J lost 4 bases, and 4 bases stayed unmatched. The CDR3 covers 14 residues. Germline assignment: CDR1 SGHNT and CDR2 YYREEE (reference sequence). CDR3 sequence (DNA): TGTGCCAGCAGCCAAGACAGGGGTAATCAGCCCCAGCATTTT. Protein sequence: CASSQDRGNQPQHF.

The V gene is TRBV28, the J gene TRBJ2-5, with 7 nucleotides matching TRBD2. Unmatched junction bases numbered 15, after V lost 0 bases and J lost 2 bases. CDR3 length: 19 residues. The V gene's germline CDR1 is MDHEN and CDR2 SYDVKM. The CDR3 region is CASSLWEVRAGERQETQYF. The DNA of the CDR3 is TGTGCCAGCAGTTTATGGGAGGTTCGGGCGGGAGAACGGCAAGAGACCCAGTACTTC.

This clone was observed a few times. This chain uses TRBV19 with TRBJ2-5, with D perhaps matching TRBD1 or TRBD2 (5 bases each). The CDR3 contains 14 residues. The V gene lost 3 bases and the J gene lost 1 base, with 9 bases spanning the gap. From germline, CDR1 is LNHDA and CDR2 SQIVND (reference sequence). CDR3 sequence (DNA): TGTGCCAGTAGTATGGGGGTAAGCCAAGAGACCCAGTACTTC. As protein: CASSMGVSQETQYF.

As concerns this clone: One junction end does not reproduce the germline sequence, and a read error may be involved. The chain combines TRBV15 with TRBJ1-1; a weak D match, TRBD1 (5 bases). The germline gives CDR1 LNHNV, CDR2 YYDKDF (reference sequence). CDR3 length: 13 amino acids. The CDR3 loop reads CATGRVGGTEAFF. CDR3 nucleotides: TGTGCCACCGGCAGAGTGGGGGGGACTGAAGCTTTCTTT.